This T cell receptor (beta chain) was retrieved from a study of T cells in Graves' hyperthyroidism and ophthalmopathy. Study-wide context: Peripheral blood was obtained at initial diagnosis, preceding any treatment.

This clonotype appeared many times. What it binds is unknown. Template material for amplifying TCR beta CDR3 regions consisted of RNA transcripts. HTBI primers were the set used in a first-round RT-PCR of the TCR CDR3. TCRdb reprocessed the multiplex PCR reads via MiXCR and lists one record per CDR3 protein. The top ten hold 28% of the sample, which has 200,000 to 300,000 distinct CDR3 sequences, roughly 17% seen once. Germline CDR1 reads MNHNS; CDR2 reads SASEGT. This CDR3 contains 14 residues. V dropped 5 bases and J dropped 1 base, with 11 bases sitting between them. Findings and limits, study-wide: It was a median around 6 months before onset that the model predicted ophthalmopathy. Clonotypes that were expanded in thyroid above 0.001 mostly appeared in blood too.

The origin of this receptor is a woman under 30 with Graves' ophthalmopathy. This chain connects TRBV6-1 to TRBJ1-2; no reliable D call. The sequenced sample consisted of blood. The CDR3 sequence: CASSSRPNNYGYTF. For the CDR3, the DNA is TGTGCCAGCAGTTCCCGACCCAATAACTATGGCTACACCTTC.